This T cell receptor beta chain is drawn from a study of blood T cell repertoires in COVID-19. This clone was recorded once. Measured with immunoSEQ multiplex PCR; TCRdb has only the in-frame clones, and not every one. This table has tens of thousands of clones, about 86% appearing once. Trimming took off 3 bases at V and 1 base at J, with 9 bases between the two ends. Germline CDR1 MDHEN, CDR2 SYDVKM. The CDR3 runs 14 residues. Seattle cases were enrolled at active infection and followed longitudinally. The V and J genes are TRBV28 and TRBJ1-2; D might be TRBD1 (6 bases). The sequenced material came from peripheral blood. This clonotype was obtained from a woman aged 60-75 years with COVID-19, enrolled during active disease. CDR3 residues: CASSLAGVNYGYTF. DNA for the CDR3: TGTGCCAGCAGTTTGGCAGGGGTTAACTATGGCTACACCTTC.